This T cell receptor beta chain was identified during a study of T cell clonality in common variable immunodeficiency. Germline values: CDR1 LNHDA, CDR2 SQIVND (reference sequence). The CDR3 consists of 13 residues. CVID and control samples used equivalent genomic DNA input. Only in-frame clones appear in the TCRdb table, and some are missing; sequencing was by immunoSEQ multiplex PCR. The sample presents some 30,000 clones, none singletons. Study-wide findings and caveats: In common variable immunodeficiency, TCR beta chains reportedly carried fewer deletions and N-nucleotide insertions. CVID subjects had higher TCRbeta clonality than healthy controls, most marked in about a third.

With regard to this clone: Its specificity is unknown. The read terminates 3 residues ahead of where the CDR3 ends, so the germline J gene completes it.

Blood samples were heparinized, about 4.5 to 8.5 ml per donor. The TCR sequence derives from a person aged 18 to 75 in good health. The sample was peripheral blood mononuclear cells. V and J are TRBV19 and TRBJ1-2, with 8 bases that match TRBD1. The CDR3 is CASTPQGARGYTF. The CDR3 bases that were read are TGTGCCAGTACTCCGCAGGGGGCTAGGGGC.